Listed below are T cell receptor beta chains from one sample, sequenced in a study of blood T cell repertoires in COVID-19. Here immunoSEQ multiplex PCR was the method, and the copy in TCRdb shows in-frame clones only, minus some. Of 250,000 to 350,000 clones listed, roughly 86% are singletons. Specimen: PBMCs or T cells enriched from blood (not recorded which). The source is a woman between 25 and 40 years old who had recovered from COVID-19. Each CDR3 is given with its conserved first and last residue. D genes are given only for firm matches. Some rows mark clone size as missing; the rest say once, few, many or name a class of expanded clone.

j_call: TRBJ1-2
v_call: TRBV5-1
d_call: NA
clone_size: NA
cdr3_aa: CASSPGHLDSAGYTF
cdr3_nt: TGCGCCAGCAGCCCGGGACACCTCGACTCGGCCGGCTACACCTTC

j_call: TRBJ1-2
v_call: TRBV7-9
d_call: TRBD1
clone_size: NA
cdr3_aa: CASSNLRDRLYGYTF
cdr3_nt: TGTGCCAGCAGCAACCTCCGGGACAGGCTTTATGGCTACACCTTC

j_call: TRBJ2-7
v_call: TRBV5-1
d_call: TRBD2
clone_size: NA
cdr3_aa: CASSLKTSGGYEQYF
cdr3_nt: TGCGCCAGCAGCTTGAAGACTAGCGGGGGCTACGAGCAGTACTTC

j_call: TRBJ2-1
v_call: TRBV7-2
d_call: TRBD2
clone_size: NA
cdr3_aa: CASSSSSGGAGNEQFF
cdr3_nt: TGTGCCAGCAGCTCCTCTAGCGGGGGGGCCGGGAATGAGCAGTTCTTC

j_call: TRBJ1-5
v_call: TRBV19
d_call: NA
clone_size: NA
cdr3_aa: CASSSLEEYNQPQHF
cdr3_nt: TGTGCCAGTAGTAGCTTGGAGGAGTATAATCAGCCCCAGCATTTT

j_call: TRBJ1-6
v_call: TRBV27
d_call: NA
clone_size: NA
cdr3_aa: CASRQGPYNSPLHF
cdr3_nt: TGTGCCAGCAGGCAGGGCCCCTATAATTCACCCCTCCACTTT

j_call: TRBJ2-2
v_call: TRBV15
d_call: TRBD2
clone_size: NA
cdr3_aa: CATSRVDLGEGVRTGELFF
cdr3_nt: TGTGCCACCAGCAGAGTAGATCTCGGGGAGGGAGTGAGGACCGGGGAGCTGTTTTTT

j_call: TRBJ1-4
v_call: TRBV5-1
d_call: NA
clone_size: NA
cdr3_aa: CASSLDIPNEKLFF
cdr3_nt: TGCGCCAGCAGCTTGGACATCCCTAATGAAAAACTGTTTTTT

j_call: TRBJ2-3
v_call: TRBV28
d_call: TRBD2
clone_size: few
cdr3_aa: CASSLPSGGQYF
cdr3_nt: TGTGCCAGCAGTTTGCCTAGCGGGGGGCAGTATTTT

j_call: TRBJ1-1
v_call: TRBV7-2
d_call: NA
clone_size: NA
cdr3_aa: CASSLARRNTEAFF
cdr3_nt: TGTGCCAGCAGCTTAGCGAGAAGGAACACTGAAGCTTTCTTT

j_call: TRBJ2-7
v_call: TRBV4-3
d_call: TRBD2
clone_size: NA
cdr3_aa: CASSHWDYSYEQYF
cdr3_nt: TGCGCCAGCAGCCACTGGGACTACTCCTACGAGCAGTACTTC

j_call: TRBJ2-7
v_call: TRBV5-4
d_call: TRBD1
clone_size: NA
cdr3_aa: CASSLVTGFDEQYF
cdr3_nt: TGTGCCAGCAGCTTGGTGACAGGGTTCGACGAGCAGTACTTC

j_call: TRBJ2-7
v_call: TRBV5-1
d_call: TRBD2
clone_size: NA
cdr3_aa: CASSLANGGLADEQYF
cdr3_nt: TGCGCCAGCAGCTTGGCCAATGGGGGACTAGCGGACGAGCAGTACTTC

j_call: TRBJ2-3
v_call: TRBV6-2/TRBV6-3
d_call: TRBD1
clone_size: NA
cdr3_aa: CASSDPTGGGTDTQYF
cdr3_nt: TGTGCCAGCAGTGACCCTACAGGGGGCGGCACAGATACGCAGTATTTT

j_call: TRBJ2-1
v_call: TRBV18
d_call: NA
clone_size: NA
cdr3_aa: CASSPPEISFSYNEQFF
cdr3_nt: TGTGCCAGCTCACCACCGGAGATATCCTTTAGCTACAATGAGCAGTTCTTC

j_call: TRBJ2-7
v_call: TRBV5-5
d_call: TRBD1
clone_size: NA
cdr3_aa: CASSLSGQGITYEQYF
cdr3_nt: TGTGCCAGCAGCTTGTCTGGACAGGGGATAACCTACGAGCAGTACTTC

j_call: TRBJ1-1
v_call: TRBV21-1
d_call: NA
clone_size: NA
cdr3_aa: CASSKTLGGNTEAFF
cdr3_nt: TGTGCCAGCAGCAAAACGCTAGGGGGTAACACTGAAGCTTTCTTT

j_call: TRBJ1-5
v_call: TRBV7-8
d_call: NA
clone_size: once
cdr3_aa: CASSLVQPQHF
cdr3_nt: TGTGCCAGCAGCTTAGTACAGCCCCAGCATTTT

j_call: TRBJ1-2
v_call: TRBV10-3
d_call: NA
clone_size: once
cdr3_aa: CAIGGGARGYGYTF
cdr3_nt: TGTGCCATCGGCGGGGGGGCGAGGGGCTATGGCTACACCTTC

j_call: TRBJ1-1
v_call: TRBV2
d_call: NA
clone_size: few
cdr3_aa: CASRRETDGEAFF
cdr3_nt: TGTGCCAGCCGGAGGGAGACCGATGGTGAAGCTTTCTTT

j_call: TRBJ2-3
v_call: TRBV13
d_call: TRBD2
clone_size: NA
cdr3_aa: CASSRGGVTDTQYF
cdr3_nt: TGTGCCAGCAGCCGCGGGGGGGTCACAGATACGCAGTATTTT

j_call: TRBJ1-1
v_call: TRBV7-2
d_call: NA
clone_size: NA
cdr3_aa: CASSLYTGSPEAFF
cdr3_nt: TGTGCCAGCAGCTTGTATACAGGGTCACCCGAAGCTTTCTTT

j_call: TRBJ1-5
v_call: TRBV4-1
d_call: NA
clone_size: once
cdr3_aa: CASSQARGGSNQPQHF
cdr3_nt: TGCGCCAGCAGCCAAGCCCGCGGGGGAAGCAATCAGCCCCAGCATTTT

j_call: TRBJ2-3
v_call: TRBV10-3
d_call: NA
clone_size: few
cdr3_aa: CAISESMGGLSTDTQYF
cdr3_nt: TGTGCCATCAGTGAGTCGATGGGGGGGCTGAGCACAGATACGCAGTATTTT

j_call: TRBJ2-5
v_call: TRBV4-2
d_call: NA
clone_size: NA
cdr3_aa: CASSQGPEEAQYF
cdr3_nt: TGTGCCAGCAGCCAAGGGCCGGAGGAGGCCCAGTACTTC

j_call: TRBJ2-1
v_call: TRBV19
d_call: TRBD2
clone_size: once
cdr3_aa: CASSPYPGTSGGAGNEQFF
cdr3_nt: TGTGCCAGTAGCCCCTATCCCGGGACTAGCGGGGGGGCCGGGAATGAGCAGTTCTTC

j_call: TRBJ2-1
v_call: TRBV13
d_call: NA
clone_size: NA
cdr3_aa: CASSLVHKSNEQFF
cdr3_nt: TGTGCCAGCAGCTTAGTGCATAAGAGCAATGAGCAGTTCTTC

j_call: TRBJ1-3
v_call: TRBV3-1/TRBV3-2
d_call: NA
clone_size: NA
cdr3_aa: CASSLTTGTIYF
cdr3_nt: TGTGCCAGCAGCCTTACGACCGGGACCATATATTTT

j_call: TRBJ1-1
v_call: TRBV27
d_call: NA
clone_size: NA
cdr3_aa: CASSFSIDPAGNTEAFF
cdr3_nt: TGTGCCAGCAGTTTCAGCATAGACCCCGCGGGGAACACTGAAGCTTTCTTT

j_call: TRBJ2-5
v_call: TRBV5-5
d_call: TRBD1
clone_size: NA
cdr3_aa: CASSSLYWTGETQYF
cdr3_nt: TGTGCCAGCAGCTCACTCTACTGGACAGGAGAGACCCAGTACTTC

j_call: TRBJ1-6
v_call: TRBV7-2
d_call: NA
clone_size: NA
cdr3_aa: CASSWKGAYGDSPLHF
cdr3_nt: TGTGCCAGCAGCTGGAAAGGGGCCTATGGGGATTCACCCCTCCACTTT

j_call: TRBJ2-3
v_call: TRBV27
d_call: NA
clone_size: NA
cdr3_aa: CASSLSSSTDTQYF
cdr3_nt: TGTGCCAGCAGTTTATCTAGCAGCACAGATACGCAGTATTTT

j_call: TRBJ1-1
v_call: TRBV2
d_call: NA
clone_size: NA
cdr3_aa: CASSGNTVGAFF
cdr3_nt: TGTGCCAGCAGTGGGAACACAGTTGGAGCTTTCTTT

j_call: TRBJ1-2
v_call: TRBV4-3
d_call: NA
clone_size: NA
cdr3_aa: CASSQRRGYGYTF
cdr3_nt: TGCGCCAGCAGCCAACGAAGGGGATATGGCTACACCTTC

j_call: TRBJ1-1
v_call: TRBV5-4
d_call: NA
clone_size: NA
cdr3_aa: CASSFGKNTEAFF
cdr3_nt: TGTGCCAGCAGCTTTGGCAAAAACACTGAAGCTTTCTTT

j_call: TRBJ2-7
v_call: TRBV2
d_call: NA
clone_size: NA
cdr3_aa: CASSEARQVEQYF
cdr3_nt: TGTGCCAGCAGTGAAGCGCGACAGGTCGAGCAGTACTTC

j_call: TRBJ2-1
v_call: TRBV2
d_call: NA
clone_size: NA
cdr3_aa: CASSYLNEQFF
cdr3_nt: TGTGCCAGCAGTTATTTAAATGAGCAGTTCTTC

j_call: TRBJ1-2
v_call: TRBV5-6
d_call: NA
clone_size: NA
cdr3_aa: CASSPGWGYTF
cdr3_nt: TGTGCCAGCAGCCCAGGGTGGGGCTACACCTTC

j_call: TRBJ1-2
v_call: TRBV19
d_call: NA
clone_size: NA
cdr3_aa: CASRVARDPSNYGYTF
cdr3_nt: TGTGCCAGTAGGGTTGCCAGGGATCCTTCAAACTATGGCTACACCTTC

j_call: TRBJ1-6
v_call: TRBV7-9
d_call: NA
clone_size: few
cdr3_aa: CASSFRTDTNSPLHF
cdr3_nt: TGTGCCAGCAGCTTTCGGACAGACACCAATTCACCCCTCCACTTT

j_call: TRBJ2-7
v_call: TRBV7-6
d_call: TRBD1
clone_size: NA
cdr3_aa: CASSPGTENYEQYF
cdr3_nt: TGTGCCAGCAGCCCGGGGACAGAAAACTACGAGCAGTACTTC

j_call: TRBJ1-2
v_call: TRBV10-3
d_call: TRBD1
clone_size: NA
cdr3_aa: CAISGTGDGYTF
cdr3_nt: TGTGCCATCAGTGGGACAGGGGATGGCTACACCTTC

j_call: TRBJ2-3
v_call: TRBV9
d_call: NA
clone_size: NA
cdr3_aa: CASSVAFVRGDTQYF
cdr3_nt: TGTGCCAGCAGCGTAGCTTTCGTTCGGGGAGATACGCAGTATTTT

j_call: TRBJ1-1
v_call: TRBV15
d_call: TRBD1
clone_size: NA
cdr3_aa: CATSRGTGDGVAFF
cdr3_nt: TGTGCCACCAGCAGAGGGACAGGGGATGGGGTAGCTTTCTTT

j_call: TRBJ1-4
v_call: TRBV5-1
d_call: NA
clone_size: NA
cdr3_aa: CASSSRTSNEKLFF
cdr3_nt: TGCGCCAGCAGTTCGAGGACTTCTAATGAAAAACTGTTTTTT

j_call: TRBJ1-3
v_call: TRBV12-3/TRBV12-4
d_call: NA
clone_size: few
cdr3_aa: CASSIGNTIYF
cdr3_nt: TGTGCCAGCAGTATAGGAAACACCATATATTTT

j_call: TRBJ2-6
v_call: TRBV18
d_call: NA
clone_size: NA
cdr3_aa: CASSPQSSGANVLTF
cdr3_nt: TGTGCCAGCTCACCACAGAGCTCTGGGGCCAACGTCCTGACTTTC